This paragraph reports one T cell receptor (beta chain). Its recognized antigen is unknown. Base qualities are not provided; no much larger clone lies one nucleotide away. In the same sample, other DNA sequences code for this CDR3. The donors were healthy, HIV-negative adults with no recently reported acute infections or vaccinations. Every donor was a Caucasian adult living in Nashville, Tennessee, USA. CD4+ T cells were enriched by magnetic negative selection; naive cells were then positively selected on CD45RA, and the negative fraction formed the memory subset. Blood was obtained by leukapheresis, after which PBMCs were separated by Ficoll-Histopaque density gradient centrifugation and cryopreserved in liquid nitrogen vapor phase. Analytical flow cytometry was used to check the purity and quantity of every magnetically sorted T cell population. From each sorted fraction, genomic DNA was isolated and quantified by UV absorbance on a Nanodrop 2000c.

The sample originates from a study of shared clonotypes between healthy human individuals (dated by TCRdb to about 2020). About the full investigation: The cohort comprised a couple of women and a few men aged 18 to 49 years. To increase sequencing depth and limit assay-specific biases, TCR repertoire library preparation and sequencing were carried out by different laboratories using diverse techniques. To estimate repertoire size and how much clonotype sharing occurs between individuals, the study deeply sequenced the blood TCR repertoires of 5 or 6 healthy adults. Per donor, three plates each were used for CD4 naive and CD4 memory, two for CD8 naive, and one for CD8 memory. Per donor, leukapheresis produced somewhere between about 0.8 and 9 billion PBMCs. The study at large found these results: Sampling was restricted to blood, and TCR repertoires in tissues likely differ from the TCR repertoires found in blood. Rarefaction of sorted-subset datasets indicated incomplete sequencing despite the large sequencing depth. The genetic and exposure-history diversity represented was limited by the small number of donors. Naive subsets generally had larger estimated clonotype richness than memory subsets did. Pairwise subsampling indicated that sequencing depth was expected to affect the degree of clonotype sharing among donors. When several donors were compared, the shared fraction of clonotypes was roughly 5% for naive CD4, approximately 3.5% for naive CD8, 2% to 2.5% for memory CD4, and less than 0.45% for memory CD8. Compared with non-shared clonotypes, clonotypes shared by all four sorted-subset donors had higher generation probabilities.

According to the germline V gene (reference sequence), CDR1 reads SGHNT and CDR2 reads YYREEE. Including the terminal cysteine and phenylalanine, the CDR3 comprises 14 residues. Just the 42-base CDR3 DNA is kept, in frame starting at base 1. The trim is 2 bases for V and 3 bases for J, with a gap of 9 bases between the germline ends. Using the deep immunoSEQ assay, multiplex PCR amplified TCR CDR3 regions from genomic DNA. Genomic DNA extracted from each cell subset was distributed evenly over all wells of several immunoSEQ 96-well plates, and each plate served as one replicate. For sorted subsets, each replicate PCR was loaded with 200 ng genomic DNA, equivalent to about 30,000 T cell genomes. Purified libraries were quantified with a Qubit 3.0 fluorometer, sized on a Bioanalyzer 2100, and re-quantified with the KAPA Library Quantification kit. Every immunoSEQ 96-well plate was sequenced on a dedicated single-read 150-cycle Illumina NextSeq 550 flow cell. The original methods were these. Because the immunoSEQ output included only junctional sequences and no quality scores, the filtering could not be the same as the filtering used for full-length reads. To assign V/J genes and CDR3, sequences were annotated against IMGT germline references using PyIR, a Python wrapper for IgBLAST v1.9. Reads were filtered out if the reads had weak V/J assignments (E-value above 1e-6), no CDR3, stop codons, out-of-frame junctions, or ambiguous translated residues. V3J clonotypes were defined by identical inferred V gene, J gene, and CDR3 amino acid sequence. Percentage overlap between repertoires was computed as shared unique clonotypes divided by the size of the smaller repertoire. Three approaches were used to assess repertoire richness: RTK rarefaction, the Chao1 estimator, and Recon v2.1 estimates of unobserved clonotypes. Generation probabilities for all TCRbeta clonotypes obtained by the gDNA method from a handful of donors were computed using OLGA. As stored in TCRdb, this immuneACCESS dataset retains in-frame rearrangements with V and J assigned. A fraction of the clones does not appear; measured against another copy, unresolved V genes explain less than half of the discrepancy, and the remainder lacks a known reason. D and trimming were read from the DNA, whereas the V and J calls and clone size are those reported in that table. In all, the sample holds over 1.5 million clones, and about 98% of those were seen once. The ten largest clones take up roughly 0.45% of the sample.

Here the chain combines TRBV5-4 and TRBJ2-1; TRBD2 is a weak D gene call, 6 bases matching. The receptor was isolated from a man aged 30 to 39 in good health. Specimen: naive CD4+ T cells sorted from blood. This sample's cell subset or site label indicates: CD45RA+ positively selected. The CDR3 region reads CASSFPGSYNEQFF. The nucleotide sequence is TGTGCCAGCAGCTTCCCCGGGAGCTACAATGAGCAGTTCTTC.